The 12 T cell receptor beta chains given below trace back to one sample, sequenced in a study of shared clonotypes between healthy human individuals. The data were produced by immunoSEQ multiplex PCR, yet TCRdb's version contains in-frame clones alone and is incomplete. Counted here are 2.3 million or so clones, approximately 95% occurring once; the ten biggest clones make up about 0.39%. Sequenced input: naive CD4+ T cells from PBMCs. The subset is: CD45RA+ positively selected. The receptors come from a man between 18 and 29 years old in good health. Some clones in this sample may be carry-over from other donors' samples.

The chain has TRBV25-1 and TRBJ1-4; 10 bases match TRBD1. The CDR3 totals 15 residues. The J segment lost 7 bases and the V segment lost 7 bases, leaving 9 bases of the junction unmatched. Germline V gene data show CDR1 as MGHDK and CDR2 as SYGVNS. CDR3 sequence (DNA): TGTGCCAGCACTCACGGAGGGACAGGGGCTGAAAAACTGTTTTTT. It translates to CASTHGGTGAEKLFF.

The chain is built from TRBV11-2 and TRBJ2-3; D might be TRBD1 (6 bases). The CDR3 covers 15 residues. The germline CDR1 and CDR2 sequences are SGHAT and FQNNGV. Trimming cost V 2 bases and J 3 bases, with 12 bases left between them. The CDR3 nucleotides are TGTGCCAGCAGCTTATTCCAGGGGACGACAGATACGCAGTATTTT. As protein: CASSLFQGTTDTQYF.

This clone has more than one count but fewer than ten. CDR3 sequence: CASSSTGTGATEAFF. CDR3 DNA sequence: TGTGCCAGCAGCTCCACCGGGACAGGAGCCACTGAAGCTTTCTTT. The chain links TRBV7-3 to TRBJ1-1; 8 nucleotides agree with TRBD1. Germline CDR1 SGHTA, CDR2 FQGTGA. The CDR3 has 15 residues. Trimming removed 4 bases from V and 4 bases from J; junction bases left unmatched: 8.

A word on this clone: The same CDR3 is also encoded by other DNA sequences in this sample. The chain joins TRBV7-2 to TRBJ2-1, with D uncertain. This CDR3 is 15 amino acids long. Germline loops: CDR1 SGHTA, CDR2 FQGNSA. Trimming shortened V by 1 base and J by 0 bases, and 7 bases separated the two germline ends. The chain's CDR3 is CASSLVADSYNEQFF. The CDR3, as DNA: TGTGCCAGCAGCTTAGTCGCGGACTCCTACAATGAGCAGTTCTTC.

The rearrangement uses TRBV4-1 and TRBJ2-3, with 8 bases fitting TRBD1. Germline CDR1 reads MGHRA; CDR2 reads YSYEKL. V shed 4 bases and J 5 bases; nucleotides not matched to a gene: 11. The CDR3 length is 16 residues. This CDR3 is CASSRDPGGLVDTQYF. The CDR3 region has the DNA TGCGCCAGCAGCCGAGATCCAGGGGGCCTGGTAGATACGCAGTATTTT.

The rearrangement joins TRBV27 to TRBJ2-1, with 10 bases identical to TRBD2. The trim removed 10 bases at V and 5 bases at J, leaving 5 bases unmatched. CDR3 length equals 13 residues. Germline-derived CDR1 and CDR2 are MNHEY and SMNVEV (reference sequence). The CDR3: CANGLAEDNEQFF. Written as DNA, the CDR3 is TGTGCCAACGGACTAGCGGAAGACAATGAGCAGTTCTTC.

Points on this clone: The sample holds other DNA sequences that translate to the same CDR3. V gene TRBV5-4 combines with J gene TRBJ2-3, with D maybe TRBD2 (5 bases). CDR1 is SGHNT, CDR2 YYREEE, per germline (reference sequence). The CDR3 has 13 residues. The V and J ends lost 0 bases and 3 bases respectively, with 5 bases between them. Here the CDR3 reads CASSLAGTDTQYF. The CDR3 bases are TGTGCCAGCAGCTTGGCGGGGACAGATACGCAGTATTTT.

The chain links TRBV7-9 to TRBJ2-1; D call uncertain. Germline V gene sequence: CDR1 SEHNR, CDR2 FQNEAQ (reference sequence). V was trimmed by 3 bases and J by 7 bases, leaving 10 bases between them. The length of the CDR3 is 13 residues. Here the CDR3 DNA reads TGTGCCAGCAGCTTGAGAATGACTAATGAGCAGTTCTTC. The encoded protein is CASSLRMTNEQFF.

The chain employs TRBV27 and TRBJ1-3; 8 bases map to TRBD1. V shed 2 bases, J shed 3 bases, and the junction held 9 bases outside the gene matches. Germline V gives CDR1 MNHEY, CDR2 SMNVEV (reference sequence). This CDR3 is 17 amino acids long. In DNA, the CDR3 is TGTGCCAGCAGTTTAGTGGGACAGGCCACGGATGGAAACACCATATATTTT. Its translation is CASSLVGQATDGNTIYF.

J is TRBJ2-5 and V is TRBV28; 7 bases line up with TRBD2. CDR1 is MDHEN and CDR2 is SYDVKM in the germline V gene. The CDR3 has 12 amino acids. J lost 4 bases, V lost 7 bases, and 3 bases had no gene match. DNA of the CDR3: TGTGCCAGCAACGGCGGGAGAGAGACCCAGTACTTC. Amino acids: CASNGGRETQYF.

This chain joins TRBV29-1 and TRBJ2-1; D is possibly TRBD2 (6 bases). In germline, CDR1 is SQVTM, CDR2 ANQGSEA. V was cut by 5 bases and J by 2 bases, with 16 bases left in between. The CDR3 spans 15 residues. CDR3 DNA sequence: TGCAGCGTTCCCCTCGGGCTAGCGACCTACAATGAGCAGTTCTTC. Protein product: CSVPLGLATYNEQFF.

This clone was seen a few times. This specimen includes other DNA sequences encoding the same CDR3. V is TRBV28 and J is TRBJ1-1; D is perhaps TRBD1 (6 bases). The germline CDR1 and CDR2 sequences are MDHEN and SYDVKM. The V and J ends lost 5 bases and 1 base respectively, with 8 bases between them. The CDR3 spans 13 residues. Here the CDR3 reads CASSQDRNTEAFF. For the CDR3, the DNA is TGTGCCAGCAGTCAGGACAGGAACACTGAAGCTTTCTTT.